The 11 T cell receptor beta chains below come from one sample, sequenced in a study of shared clonotypes between healthy human individuals. Clones were read by immunoSEQ multiplex PCR, and TCRdb kept only the in-frame ones, dropping some. This table holds some 1,100,000 clones, about four fifths found once. Sequenced sample: memory CD4+ T cells from PBMCs. Subset indicated: CD45RA-negative fraction. These TCRs come from a man younger than 35 in good health. Some clones in this sample may be carry-over from other donors' samples.

The rearrangement links TRBV2 to TRBJ2-7; TRBD2 agrees at 7 bases. Losses at the gene ends were 3 bases for V and 6 bases for J; bases not matched to a gene: 8. The CDR3 totals 14 residues. In germline, CDR1 is SNHLY, CDR2 FYNNEI. In DNA form, the CDR3 reads TGTGCCAGCAGTGATTCCGGCGGGAGAACCGAGCAGTACTTC. Translating gives CASSDSGGRTEQYF.

The V gene is TRBV6-1, the J gene TRBJ2-7, with a tentative D call TRBD2 (5 bases). Germline loops: CDR1 MNHNS, CDR2 SASEGT. The CDR3 sequence is 13 residues long. The germline V and J ends were trimmed by 6 bases and 2 bases, with 11 bases remaining between them. This CDR3 is CASRRDVTYEQYF. In DNA, the CDR3 is TGTGCCAGCAGGAGGGATGTTACCTACGAGCAGTACTTC.

This chain links TRBV29-1 with TRBJ1-4; 7 nucleotides agree with TRBD1. CDR3 length equals 13 residues. V lost 4 bases to trimming and J lost 7 bases; unmatched junction nucleotides: 6. CDR1 and CDR2 from the germline V gene are SQVTM and ANQGSEA. The CDR3 loop reads CSVGQGVGEKLFF. The CDR3 DNA follows: TGCAGCGTTGGACAGGGCGTGGGTGAAAAACTGTTTTTT.

Comment on this clone: The junction and the germline gene differ at one end; a read error may be behind it. This rearrangement joins TRBV29-1 to TRBJ1-2, with TRBD1 matching over 7 bases. The CDR3 spans 9 residues. The germline CDR1 and CDR2 sequences are SQVTM and ANQGSEA. CDR3 nucleotides: TGCAGCGTTGATTGGGCAGGGGGCTTC. Its translation: CSVDWAGGF. Supplemented by reference TRBV29-1 and TRBJ1-2, the full variable domain reads SAVISQKPSRDICQRGTSLTIQCQVDSQVTMMFWYRQQPGQSLTLIATANQGSEATYESGFVIDKFPISRPNLTFSTLTVSNMSPEDSSIYLCSVDWAGGFGSGTRLTVV.

This rearrangement joins TRBV14 to TRBJ1-2; tentative D call: TRBD1 (6 bases). Germline lookup yields CDR1 SGHDN and CDR2 FVKESK. CDR3 length: 17 amino acids. Trimming shortened V by 8 bases and J by 4 bases, and 26 bases separated the two germline ends. This CDR3 is CASEPGFGGLEIYGYTF. The CDR3 DNA follows: TGTGCCAGCGAGCCAGGGTTTGGGGGGCTTGAAATCTATGGCTACACCTTC. Based on the CDR3 plus reference TRBV14 and TRBJ1-2, the full variable domain is EAGVTQFPSHSVIEKGQTVTLRCDPISGHDNLYWYRRVMGKEIKFLLHFVKESKQDESGMPNNRFLAERTGGTYSTLKVQPAELEDSGVYFCASEPGFGGLEIYGYTFGSGTRLTVV.

The chain is built from TRBV4-1 and TRBJ2-2; tentatively, D is TRBD1 (6 bases). Germline CDR1 reads MGHRA; CDR2 reads YSYEKL. V lost 3 bases and J lost 0, with 14 bases in between. The CDR3 is 17 residues long. DNA for the CDR3: TGCGCCAGCAGCCACCGAAGGACAGCCTCGAACACCGGGGAGCTGTTTTTT. Its protein product is CASSHRRTASNTGELFF.

This clone occurred a few times. This sequence joins TRBV30 and TRBJ2-5; 9 bases agree with TRBD1. V trimming: 2 bases; J trimming: 4 bases; junction bases outside the gene matches: 8. The CDR3 length is 15 residues. Germline V CDR1 and CDR2: GTSNPN, SVGIG (reference sequence). The CDR3 protein is CAWSKGQGGRETQYF. In DNA form, the CDR3 reads TGTGCCTGGAGTAAGGGACAGGGAGGACGAGAGACCCAGTACTTC.

CDR3 loop: CASSPGSVNEQFF. Written as DNA, the CDR3 is TGTGCCAGCAGCCCGGGTTCGGTCAATGAGCAGTTCTTC. The rearrangement uses TRBV11-3 and TRBJ2-1, with D unresolved. CDR3 length: 13 residues. Germline V gene sequence: CDR1 SGHNT, CDR2 YENEEA. Between the trimmed V and J ends, which lost 5 bases and 6 bases, there was a span of 11 bases.

This chain links TRBV4-1 with TRBJ2-5, with TRBD1 as a possible D gene (5 bases). Per germline, CDR1 MGHRA and CDR2 YSYEKL. Trimming pared 4 bases from V and 0 bases from J, leaving 9 bases between. The CDR3 contains 14 residues. CDR3: CASSLAGNQETQYF. CDR3 bases: TGCGCCAGCAGCCTCGCAGGGAACCAAGAGACCCAGTACTTC.

The chain joins TRBV7-2 to TRBJ2-1; 9 nucleotides match TRBD2. The CDR3 contains 19 residues. Germline V CDR1 and CDR2: SGHTA, FQGNSA. After removal of 2 bases from V and 8 bases from J, the junction contained 19 bases not matched to a gene. The CDR3 loop is CASSLREQWGLAYRDEQFF. For the CDR3, the DNA is TGTGCCAGCAGCTTACGTGAGCAGTGGGGACTAGCCTATAGGGATGAGCAGTTCTTC.

V is TRBV7-2 and J is TRBJ2-5; perhaps TRBD2 as D (5 bases). Germline-derived CDR1 and CDR2 are SGHTA and FQGNSA. V was clipped by 5 bases and J by 5 bases, with 12 bases between them. The CDR3 has 13 residues. CDR3 amino acids: CASSRADMETQYF. CDR3 sequence (DNA): TGTGCCAGCAGCCGAGCGGATATGGAGACCCAGTACTTC.